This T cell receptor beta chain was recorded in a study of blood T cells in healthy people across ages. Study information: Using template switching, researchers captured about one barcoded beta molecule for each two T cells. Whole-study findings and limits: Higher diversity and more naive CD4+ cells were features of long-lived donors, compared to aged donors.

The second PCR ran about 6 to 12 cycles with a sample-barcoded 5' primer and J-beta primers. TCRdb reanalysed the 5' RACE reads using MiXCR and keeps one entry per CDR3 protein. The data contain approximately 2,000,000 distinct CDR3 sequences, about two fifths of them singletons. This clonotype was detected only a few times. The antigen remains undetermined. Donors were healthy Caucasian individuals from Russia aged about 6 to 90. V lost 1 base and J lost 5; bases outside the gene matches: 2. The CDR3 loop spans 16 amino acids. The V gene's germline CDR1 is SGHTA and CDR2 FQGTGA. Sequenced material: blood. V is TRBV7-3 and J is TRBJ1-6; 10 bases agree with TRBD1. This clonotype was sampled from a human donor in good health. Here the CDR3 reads CASSLMGQGNNSPLHF. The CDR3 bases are TGTGCCAGCAGCTTAATGGGACAGGGGAATAATTCACCCCTCCACTTT.